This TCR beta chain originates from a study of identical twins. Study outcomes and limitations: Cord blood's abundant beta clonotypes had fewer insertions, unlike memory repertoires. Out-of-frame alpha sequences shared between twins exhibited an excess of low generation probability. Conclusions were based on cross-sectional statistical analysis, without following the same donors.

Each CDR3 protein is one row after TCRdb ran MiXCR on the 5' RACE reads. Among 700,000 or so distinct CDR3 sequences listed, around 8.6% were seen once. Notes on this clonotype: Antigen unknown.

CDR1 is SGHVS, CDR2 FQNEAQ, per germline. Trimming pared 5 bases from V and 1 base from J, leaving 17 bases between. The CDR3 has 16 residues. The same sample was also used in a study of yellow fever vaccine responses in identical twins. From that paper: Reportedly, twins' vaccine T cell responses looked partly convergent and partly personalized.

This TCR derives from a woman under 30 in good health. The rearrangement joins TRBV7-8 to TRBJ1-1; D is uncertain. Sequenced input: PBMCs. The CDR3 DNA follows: TGTGCCAGCAGCGACACTTTTGAAATGGGGAACACTGAAGCTTTCTTT. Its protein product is CASSDTFEMGNTEAFF.